This T cell receptor beta chain was identified in a study of CD8+CD57+ T cells in acquired aplastic anemia. Study details: Sorted CD4+ plus CD8+ cells gave DNA averaging approximately 2.9 ug.

Concerning this clonotype itself: The antigen is undetermined.

Genomic DNA served as template for TCR beta VDJ and CDR3 profiling. One entry per CDR3 protein results from TCRdb running MiXCR on the reads. The sample records approximately 270,000 distinct CDR3 sequences, 45% to 70% being singletons. The CDR3 sequence is 16 residues long. CDR1 is SEHNR, CDR2 FQNEAQ, per germline (reference sequence). Trimming removed 0 bases from V and 9 bases from J; junction bases left unmatched: 7. General study results and limits: Statistical testing detected no significant gap in CD8+ Simpson's diversity between patients and controls. Patients and controls shared about 30 CD8+ CDR3 sequences, which appeared highly expressed in patients and within their immunodominant clones.

This TCR derives from a human donor with severe aplastic anemia or a healthy control (not recorded which). Sequencing used sorted CD4+, CD8+, or CD8+CD57+ T cells (not recorded which) from PBMCs. The chain employs TRBV7-9 and TRBJ1-6; the match to TRBD1 covers 8 bases. This chain's CDR3 is CASSLASGTGSSPLHF. CDR3 sequence (DNA): TGTGCCAGCAGCTTAGCTAGCGGGACAGGAAGTTCACCCCTCCACTTT.